These 8 T cell receptor beta chains share one sample of origin, sequenced in a study of blood T cell repertoires in COVID-19. Produced via immunoSEQ multiplex PCR; TCRdb's table is partial and in-frame only. The table lists 400,000 to 550,000 clones, around 88% of them singletons. Sequenced input: peripheral blood. The receptors come from a woman in her 30s with acute or convalescent COVID-19.

This clone appeared a single time. The V gene is TRBV3-1 (or the pseudogene TRBV3-2), the J gene TRBJ2-2; D may be TRBD1 (5 bases). The CDR3 has 18 amino acids. The V end lost 1 base, the J end lost 7 bases, and 22 bases lay between the germline ends. Germline CDR1 and CDR2: LGHDT and YNNKEL (reference sequence). CDR3 nucleotide sequence: TGTGCCAGCAGCCAAGCGGCTTGGGGCCTCCAAAGTGACGGGGAGCTGTTTTTT. Its translation: CASSQAAWGLQSDGELFF.

This clone was counted ten times or more. The chain employs TRBV3-1 (or the pseudogene TRBV3-2) and TRBJ2-7; 8 bases map to TRBD1. Germline CDR1 is LGHDT and CDR2 is YNNKEL (reference sequence). V shed 0 bases and J 11 bases; nucleotides not matched to a gene: 6. The CDR3 totals 13 residues. The CDR3 DNA sequence: TGTGCCAGCAGCCAAGATCTGGTGGGACAGGAGTACTTC. Translation: CASSQDLVGQEYF.

This clone was seen once. V gene TRBV4-1 combines with J gene TRBJ1-6; D not resolved. Germline values: CDR1 MGHRA, CDR2 YSYEKL. Trimming pared 0 bases from V and 14 bases from J, leaving 14 bases between. The CDR3 has 14 amino acids. CDR3: CASSQEFRRGTLHF. The DNA of the CDR3 is TGCGCCAGCAGCCAAGAATTCAGAAGAGGAACCCTCCACTTT.

This clone has a handful of counts. The chain uses TRBV5-1 and TRBJ2-1; possibly TRBD1 for D (6 bases). CDR3 length: 16 residues. Trimming left V 3 bases short and J 4 bases short, with 17 bases between. CDR1 SGHRS and CDR2 YFSETQ come from the germline V gene. The CDR3 protein is CASSSAPGTNYNEQFF. The CDR3 nucleotides are TGCGCCAGCAGCTCCGCACCCGGGACAAATTACAATGAGCAGTTCTTC.

V usage is TRBV27 and J usage is TRBJ2-7; 7 nucleotides line up with TRBD1. Trimming removed 5 bases from V and 2 bases from J; junction bases left unmatched: 3. CDR3 length: 13 residues. In germline, CDR1 is MNHEY, CDR2 SMNVEV (reference sequence). The CDR3 is CASSRDSTYEQYF. The DNA for the CDR3 is TGTGCCAGCAGTAGGGACAGTACCTACGAGCAGTACTTC.

The genes are TRBV19 and TRBJ2-2, with D unresolved. Looked up from germline, CDR1 is LNHDA and CDR2 is SQIVND (reference sequence). The CDR3 has 14 amino acids. Trimming cost V 10 bases and J 4 bases, with 16 bases left between them. This chain's CDR3 is CATKDSDFTGELFF. CDR3 in DNA: TGTGCCACCAAAGACTCTGACTTCACCGGGGAGCTGTTTTTT.

The V and J genes are TRBV25-1 and TRBJ2-7; D uncertain. The CDR3 extends over 11 amino acids. CDR1 is MGHDK and CDR2 is SYGVNS in the germline V gene. The V gene lost 4 bases and the J gene lost 4 bases, with 5 bases spanning the gap. CDR3 in amino acids: CASSGVYEQYF. The DNA of the CDR3 is TGTGCCAGCAGTGGAGTATACGAGCAGTACTTC.

In this sample, this clone turned up a few times. The chain joins TRBV7-8 to TRBJ1-1; D is unclear. The germline V gene has CDR1 SGHVS and CDR2 FQNEAQ. The ends were cut back, 3 bases at V and 4 bases at J, with 15 bases in the middle. This CDR3 comprises 15 residues. The CDR3, as DNA: TGTGCCAGCAGCTTGTCGTGGGGAGGAAGCACTGAAGCTTTCTTT. Translated, it gives CASSLSWGGSTEAFF.